What follows are 15 T cell receptor beta chains derived from one specimen sequenced in a study of neurological immune-mediated disorders (dated by TCRdb to the late 2010s). Library creation used 5' RACE. The listed sequencing device is Illumina HiSeq 2500. In-frame beta chains were kept once TCRdb had trimmed the public reads at Q25 with fastp and called clones with MiXCR. Rows with one shared CDR3 protein collapse into an entry with the most common genes and DNA. In this sample the table shows some 65,000 distinct CDR3 sequences, under 5% of which occur a single time. The ten top clones hold under 3% of the sample. The sequencing sample was made of PBMCs. The receptors stem from a man between 45 and 60 years old with multiple sclerosis.

This clonotype appeared many times. CDR3 nucleotide sequence: TGCAGTGCTACCCGACAGGACGGATTTCGGAATCAGCCCCAGCATTTT. It codes for CSATRQDGFRNQPQHF. J is TRBJ1-5 and V is TRBV20-1; D perhaps matches TRBD1 (6 bases). The V and J ends lost 4 bases and 4 bases respectively, with 20 bases between them. In germline, CDR1 is DFQATT, CDR2 SNEGSKA (reference sequence). This CDR3 contains 16 residues.

The sample holds many counts of this clonotype. The CDR3 bases are TGTGCCAGCAGCCAGCAGGGTGGACACACTGAAGCTTTCTTT. Translating it yields CASSQQGGHTEAFF. The chain employs TRBV12-3 or TRBV12-4 and TRBJ1-1, with D possibly being TRBD1 (5 bases). The CDR3 has 14 amino acids. Trimming took off 6 bases at V and 3 bases at J, with 14 bases between the two ends.

In this sample, this clonotype turned up many times. This rearrangement joins TRBV7-9 to TRBJ1-2; 7 bases map to TRBD1. Looked up from germline, CDR1 is SEHNR and CDR2 is FQNEAQ (reference sequence). This CDR3 region has 15 residues. V lost 5 bases, J lost 8 bases, and 14 bases stayed unmatched. The CDR3 sequence is CASSLMGTGEVGYTF. The DNA of the CDR3 is TGTGCCAGCAGCCTAATGGGAACAGGGGAAGTCGGCTACACCTTC. The full variable domain, completed using reference TRBV7-9 and TRBJ1-2, is DTGVSQNPRHKITKRGQNVTFRCDPISEHNRLYWYRQTLGQGPEFLTYFQNEAQLEKSRLLSDRFSAERPKGSFSTLEIQRTEQGDSAMYLCASSLMGTGEVGYTFGSGTRLTVV.

In its sample, this clonotype was seen many times. The CDR3: CASSRDGGTYEQYF. As DNA, the CDR3 is TGTGCCAGCAGCAGGGACGGGGGCACCTACGAGCAGTACTTC. V is TRBV2 and J is TRBJ2-7, with D possibly called TRBD1 or TRBD2 (6 bases each). CDR1 SNHLY and CDR2 FYNNEI come from the germline V gene. Trimming left V 6 bases short and J 2 bases short, with 14 bases between. The CDR3 has 14 residues.

This clonotype was seen repeatedly, ten times or more. V usage is TRBV20-1 and J usage is TRBJ2-2; D remains ambiguous. The CDR3 loop spans 14 amino acids. CDR1 DFQATT and CDR2 SNEGSKA come from the germline V gene (reference sequence). The V gene lost 2 bases and the J gene lost 6 bases, with 13 bases spanning the gap. The CDR3 DNA follows: TGCAGTGCTAGAAAACCCACCGGACCCGGGGAGCTGTTTTTT. This encodes CSARKPTGPGELFF.

The table lists this clonotype with many counts. The chain uses TRBV4-3 and TRBJ1-1; no firm D call. CDR1 LGHNA and CDR2 YSLEER come from the germline V gene. CDR3 length: 13 amino acids. Trimming removed 1 base from V and 1 base from J, with 4 bases in between. CDR3 sequence (DNA): TGCGCCAGCAGCCAAGGAAGGAACACTGAAGCTTTCTTT. The encoded protein is CASSQGRNTEAFF.

In this sample, this clonotype turned up a few times. V usage is TRBV6-5 and J usage is TRBJ2-1; TRBD2 matches 15 bases. The ends lost 6 bases at V and 9 bases at J; junction bases unmatched: 6. Germline V lookup: CDR1 MNHEY, CDR2 SVGAGI. The CDR3 runs to 15 residues. The CDR3, as DNA: TGTGCCAGCAGACCCGGACTAGCGGGGGGGCGTGAGCAGTTCTTC. Amino acid sequence: CASRPGLAGGREQFF.

This clonotype was found many times. The chain joins TRBV5-1 to TRBJ1-5; 7 bases align to TRBD1. V shed 2 bases, J shed 6 bases, and the junction held 8 bases outside the gene matches. Germline CDR1 reads SGHRS; CDR2 reads YFSETQ. The CDR3 spans 15 residues. The chain's CDR3 is CASSFTGDGGQPQHF. CDR3 in DNA: TGCGCCAGCAGCTTTACAGGGGACGGGGGTCAGCCCCAGCATTTT.

In this sample, this clonotype turned up many times. CDR3: CSARVSPAATEAFF. The CDR3 DNA reads as TGCAGTGCTAGAGTTTCCCCGGCGGCCACTGAAGCTTTCTTT. V gene TRBV20-1 combines with J gene TRBJ1-1, with unresolved D. The length of the CDR3 is 14 residues. Germline V gene data show CDR1 as DFQATT and CDR2 as SNEGSKA (reference sequence). V lost 1 base and J 4 bases, leaving 13 bases between the germline ends.

This clonotype was detected ten times or more. V gene TRBV20-1 combines with J gene TRBJ1-2; possibly TRBD1 for D (6 bases). The germline CDR1 and CDR2 sequences are DFQATT and SNEGSKA (reference sequence). The CDR3 covers 15 residues. Trimming removed 3 bases at V and 0 bases at J, with 14 bases between. CDR3 nucleotide sequence: TGCAGTGCTAGCCGAACAGGGACCCCTAACTATGGCTACACCTTC. Its translation: CSASRTGTPNYGYTF.

This clonotype was observed many times. The chain uses TRBV15 and TRBJ2-5; D not resolved. Germline assignment: CDR1 LNHNV and CDR2 YYDKDF (reference sequence). With 1 base removed from V and 5 bases from J, the gap between germline ends came to 14 bases. The CDR3 runs 15 residues. DNA for the CDR3: TGTGCCACCAGCAGAGTTAATAGCCGTATCGAGACCCAGTACTTC. Translating it yields CATSRVNSRIETQYF.

In this sample, this clonotype turned up many times. The rearrangement uses TRBV6-5 and TRBJ2-6, with TRBD2 as a possible D gene (7 bases). In germline, CDR1 is MNHEY, CDR2 SVGAGI. CDR3 size: 20 residues. V lost 5 bases and J lost 1, with 24 bases in between. In DNA, the CDR3 is TGTGCCAGCAGTAGACTCGTTGGCGCGGGGGCGAAGTCTGGGGCCAACGTCCTGACTTTC. As protein: CASSRLVGAGAKSGANVLTF.

This clonotype was recorded many times. This rearrangement joins TRBV20-1 to TRBJ2-7; D is perhaps TRBD2 (6 bases). The CDR3 length is 13 residues. Trimming shortened V by 6 bases and J by 1 base, and 13 bases separated the two germline ends. CDR1 and CDR2 from the germline V gene are DFQATT and SNEGSKA (reference sequence). This CDR3 reads CSAKGGTSYEQYF. As DNA, the CDR3 is TGCAGTGCAAAGGGTGGGACTTCCTACGAGCAGTACTTC.

V usage is TRBV5-1 and J usage is TRBJ2-7; TRBD1 might be the D (5 bases). The CDR3 runs to 15 residues. V lost 0 bases to trimming and J lost 0 bases, with 10 bases between them. CDR1 and CDR2 (germline): SGHRS, YFSETQ. CDR3 sequence reads: CASSLARQTSYEQYF. The DNA of the CDR3 is TGCGCCAGCAGCTTGGCCCGACAGACCTCCTACGAGCAGTACTTC. Supplemented by reference TRBV5-1 and TRBJ2-7, the full variable domain reads KAGVTQTPRYLIKTRGQQVTLSCSPISGHRSVSWYQQTPGQGLQFLFEYFSETQRNKGNFPGRFSGRQFSNSRSEMNVSTLELGDSALYLCASSLARQTSYEQYFGPGTRLTVT.

This clonotype was counted many times. The chain couples TRBV2 to TRBJ1-2, with D perhaps TRBD1 (5 bases). V was clipped by 2 bases and J by 0 bases, with 10 bases between them. CDR3 length: 15 amino acids. CDR1 and CDR2 from the germline V gene are SNHLY and FYNNEI. The CDR3 nucleotides read TGTGCCAGCAGTGAACAGACAGCCTCTAACTATGGCTACACCTTC. Protein: CASSEQTASNYGYTF.